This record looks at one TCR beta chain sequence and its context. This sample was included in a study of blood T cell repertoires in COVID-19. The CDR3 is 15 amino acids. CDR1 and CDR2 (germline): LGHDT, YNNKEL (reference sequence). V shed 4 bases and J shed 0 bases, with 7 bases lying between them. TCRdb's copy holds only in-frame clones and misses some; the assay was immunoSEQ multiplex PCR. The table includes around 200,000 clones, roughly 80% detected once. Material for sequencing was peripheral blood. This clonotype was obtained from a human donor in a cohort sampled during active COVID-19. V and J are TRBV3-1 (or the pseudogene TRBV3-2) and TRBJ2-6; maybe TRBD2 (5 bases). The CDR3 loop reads CASSLDFSGANVLTF. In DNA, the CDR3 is TGTGCCAGCAGCCTGGACTTCTCTGGGGCCAACGTCCTGACTTTC.